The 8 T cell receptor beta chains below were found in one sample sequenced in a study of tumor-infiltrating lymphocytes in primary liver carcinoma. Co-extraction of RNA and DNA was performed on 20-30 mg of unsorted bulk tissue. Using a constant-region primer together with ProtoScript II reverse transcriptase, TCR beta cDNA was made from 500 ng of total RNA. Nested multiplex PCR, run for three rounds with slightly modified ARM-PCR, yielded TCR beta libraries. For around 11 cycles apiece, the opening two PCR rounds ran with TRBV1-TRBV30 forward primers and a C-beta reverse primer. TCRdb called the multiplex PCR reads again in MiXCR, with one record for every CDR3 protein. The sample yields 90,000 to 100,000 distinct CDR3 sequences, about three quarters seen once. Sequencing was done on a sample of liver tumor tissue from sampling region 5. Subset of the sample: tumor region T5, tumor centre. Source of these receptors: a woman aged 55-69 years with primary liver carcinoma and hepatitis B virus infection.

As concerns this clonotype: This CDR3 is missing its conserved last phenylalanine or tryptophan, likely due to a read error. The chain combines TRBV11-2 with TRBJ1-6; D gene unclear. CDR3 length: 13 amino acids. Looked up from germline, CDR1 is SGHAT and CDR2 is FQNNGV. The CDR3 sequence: CASSFAMNSSLHS. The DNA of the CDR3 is TGTGCCAGCAGCTTTGCAATGAATTCATCCCTCCACTCT.

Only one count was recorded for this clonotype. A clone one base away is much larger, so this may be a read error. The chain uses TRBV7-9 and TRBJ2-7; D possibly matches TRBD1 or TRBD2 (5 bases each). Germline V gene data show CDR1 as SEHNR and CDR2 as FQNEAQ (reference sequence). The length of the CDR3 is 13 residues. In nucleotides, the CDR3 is TGTGCCAGCAACTTAGCTGGGACGCTTCAACCTTACTTC. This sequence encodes CASNLAGTLQPYF.

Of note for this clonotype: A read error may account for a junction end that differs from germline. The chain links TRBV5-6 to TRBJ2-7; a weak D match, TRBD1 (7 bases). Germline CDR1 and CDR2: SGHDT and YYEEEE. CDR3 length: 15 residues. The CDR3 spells CAGSFRGTASYERYF. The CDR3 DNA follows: TGTGCCGGCAGCTTCCGCGGGACAGCATCCTACGAGCGGTACTTC.

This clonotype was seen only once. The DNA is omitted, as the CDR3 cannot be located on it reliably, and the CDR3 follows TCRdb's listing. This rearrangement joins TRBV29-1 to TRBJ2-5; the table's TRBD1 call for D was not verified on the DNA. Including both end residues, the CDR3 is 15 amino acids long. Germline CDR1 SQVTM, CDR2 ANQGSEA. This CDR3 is CSVGGGTGEQETQYF.

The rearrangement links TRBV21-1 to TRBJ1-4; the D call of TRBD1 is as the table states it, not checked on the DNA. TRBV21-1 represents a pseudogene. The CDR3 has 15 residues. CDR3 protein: CASPPFGQGGEELFF. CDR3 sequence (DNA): TGTGCCAGCCCCCCTTTCGGGCAGGGGGGCGAAGAACTGTTTTTT.

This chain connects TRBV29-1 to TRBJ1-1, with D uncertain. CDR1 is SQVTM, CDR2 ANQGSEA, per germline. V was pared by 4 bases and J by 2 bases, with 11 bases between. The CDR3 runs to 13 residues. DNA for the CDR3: TGCAGCGTTGGACCGGCAGCTAACACTGAAGCTTTCTTT. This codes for CSVGPAANTEAFF.

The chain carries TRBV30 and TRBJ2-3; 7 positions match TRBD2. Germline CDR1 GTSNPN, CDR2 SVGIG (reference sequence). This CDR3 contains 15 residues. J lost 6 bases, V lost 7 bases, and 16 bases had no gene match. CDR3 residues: CAYSIMGGTGDTQYF. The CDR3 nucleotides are TGTGCCTACTCCATAATGGGAGGGACCGGGGATACGCAGTATTTT.

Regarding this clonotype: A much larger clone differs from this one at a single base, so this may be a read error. Here the CDR3 reads CASRLGGAYNEQFF. The CDR3 DNA sequence: TGCGCCAGCAGGTTGGGGGGGGCCTACAATGAGCAGTTCTTC. V gene TRBV5-1 combines with J gene TRBJ2-1, with 7 bases identical to TRBD2. This CDR3 spans 14 amino acids. Germline CDR1 is SGHRS and CDR2 is YFSETQ.